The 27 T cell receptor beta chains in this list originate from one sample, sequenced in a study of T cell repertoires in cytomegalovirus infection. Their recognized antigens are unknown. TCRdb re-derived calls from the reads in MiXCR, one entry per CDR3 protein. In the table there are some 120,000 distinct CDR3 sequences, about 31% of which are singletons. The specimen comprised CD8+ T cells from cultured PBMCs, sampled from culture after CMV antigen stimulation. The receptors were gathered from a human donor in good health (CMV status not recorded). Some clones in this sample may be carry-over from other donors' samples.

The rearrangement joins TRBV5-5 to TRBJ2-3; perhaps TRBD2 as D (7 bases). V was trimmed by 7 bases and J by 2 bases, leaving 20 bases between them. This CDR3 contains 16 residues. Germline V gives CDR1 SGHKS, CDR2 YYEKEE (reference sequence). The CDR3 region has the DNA TGTGCCAGCGCCTGGAGAGGCGGGGGCTCCACAGATACGCAGTATTTT. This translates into CASAWRGGGSTDTQYF.

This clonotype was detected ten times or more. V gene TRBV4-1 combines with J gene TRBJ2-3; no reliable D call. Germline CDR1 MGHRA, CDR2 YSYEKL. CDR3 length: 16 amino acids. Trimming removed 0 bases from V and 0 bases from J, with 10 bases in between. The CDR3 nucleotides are TGCGCCAGCAGCCAAGATTACGGCACAAGCACAGATACGCAGTATTTT. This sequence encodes CASSQDYGTSTDTQYF.

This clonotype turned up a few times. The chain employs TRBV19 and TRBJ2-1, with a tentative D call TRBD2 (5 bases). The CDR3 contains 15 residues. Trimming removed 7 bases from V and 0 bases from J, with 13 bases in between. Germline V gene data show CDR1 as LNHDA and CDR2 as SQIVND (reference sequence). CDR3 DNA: TGTGCCAGTACTCCTTCCGGGATCTCCTACAATGAGCAGTTCTTC. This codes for CASTPSGISYNEQFF.

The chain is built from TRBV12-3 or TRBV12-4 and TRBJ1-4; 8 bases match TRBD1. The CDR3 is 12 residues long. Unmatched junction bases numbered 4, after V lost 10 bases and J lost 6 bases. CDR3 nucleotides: TGTGCCACCACACAGGGGGATGAAAAACTGTTTTTT. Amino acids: CATTQGDEKLFF.

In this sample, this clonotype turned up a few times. CDR3: CSAIPGGPGNEQYF. DNA of the CDR3: TGCAGTGCTATTCCGGGGGGCCCAGGGAACGAGCAGTACTTC. The chain links TRBV20-1 to TRBJ2-7, with D maybe TRBD2 (7 bases). The CDR3 loop spans 14 amino acids. Germline V CDR1 and CDR2: DFQATT, SNEGSKA (reference sequence). Deletions cut 4 bases from V and 5 bases from J, with 18 bases between.

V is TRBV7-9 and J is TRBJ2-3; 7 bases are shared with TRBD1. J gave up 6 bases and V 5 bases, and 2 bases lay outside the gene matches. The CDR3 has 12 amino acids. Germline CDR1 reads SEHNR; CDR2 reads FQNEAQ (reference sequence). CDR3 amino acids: CASSEDRDTQYF. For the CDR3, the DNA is TGTGCCAGCAGCGAGGACAGGGATACGCAGTATTTT. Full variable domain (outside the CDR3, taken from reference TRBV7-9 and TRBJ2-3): DTGVSQNPRHKITKRGQNVTFRCDPISEHNRLYWYRQTLGQGPEFLTYFQNEAQLEKSRLLSDRFSAERPKGSFSTLEIQRTEQGDSAMYLCASSEDRDTQYFGPGTRLTVL.

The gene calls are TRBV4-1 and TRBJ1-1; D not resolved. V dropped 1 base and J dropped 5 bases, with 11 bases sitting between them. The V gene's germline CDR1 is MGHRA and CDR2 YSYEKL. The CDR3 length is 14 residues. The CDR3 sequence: CASSQVLTRTEAFF. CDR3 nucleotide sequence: TGCGCCAGCAGCCAAGTTTTAACCCGGACTGAAGCTTTCTTT.

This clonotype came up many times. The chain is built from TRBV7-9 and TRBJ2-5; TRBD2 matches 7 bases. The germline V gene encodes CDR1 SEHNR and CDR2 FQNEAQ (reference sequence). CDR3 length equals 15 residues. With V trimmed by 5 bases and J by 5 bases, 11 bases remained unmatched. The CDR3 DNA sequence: TGTGCCAGCAGCCCGACGGGGGGTAGCCGGGAGACCCAGTACTTC. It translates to CASSPTGGSRETQYF.

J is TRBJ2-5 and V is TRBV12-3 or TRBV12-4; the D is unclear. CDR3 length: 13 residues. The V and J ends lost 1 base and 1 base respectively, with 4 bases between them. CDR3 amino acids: CASSLGSQETQYF. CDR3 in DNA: TGTGCCAGCAGTTTAGGCAGCCAAGAGACCCAGTACTTC.

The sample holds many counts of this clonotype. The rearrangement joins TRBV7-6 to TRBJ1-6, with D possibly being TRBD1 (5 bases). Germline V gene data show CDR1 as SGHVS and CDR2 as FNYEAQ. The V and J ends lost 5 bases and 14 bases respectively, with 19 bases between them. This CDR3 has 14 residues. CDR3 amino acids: CASSLILGEGTLHF. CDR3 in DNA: TGTGCCAGCAGCCTCATCCTGGGCGAGGGGACCCTCCACTTT.

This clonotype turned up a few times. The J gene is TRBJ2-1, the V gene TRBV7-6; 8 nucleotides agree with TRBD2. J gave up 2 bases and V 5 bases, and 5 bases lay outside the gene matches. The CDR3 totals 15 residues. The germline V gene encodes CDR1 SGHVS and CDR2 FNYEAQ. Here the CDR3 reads CASSKSGGTYNEQFF. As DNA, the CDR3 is TGTGCCAGCAGCAAAAGCGGGGGAACCTACAATGAGCAGTTCTTC.

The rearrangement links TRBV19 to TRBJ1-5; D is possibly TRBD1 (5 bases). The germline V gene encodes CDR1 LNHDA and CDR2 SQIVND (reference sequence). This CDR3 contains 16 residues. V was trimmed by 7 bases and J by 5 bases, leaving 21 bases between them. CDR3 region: CASTPKTDSNHQPQHF. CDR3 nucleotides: TGTGCCAGTACCCCCAAGACAGACTCAAACCATCAGCCCCAGCATTTT.

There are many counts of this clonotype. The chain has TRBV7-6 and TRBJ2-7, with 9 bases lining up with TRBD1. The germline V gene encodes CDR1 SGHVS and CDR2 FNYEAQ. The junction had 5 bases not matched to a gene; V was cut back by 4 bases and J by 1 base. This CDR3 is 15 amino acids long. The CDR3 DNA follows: TGTGCCAGCAGCTCGCGGACAGGGGCATCCTACGAGCAGTACTTC. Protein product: CASSSRTGASYEQYF.

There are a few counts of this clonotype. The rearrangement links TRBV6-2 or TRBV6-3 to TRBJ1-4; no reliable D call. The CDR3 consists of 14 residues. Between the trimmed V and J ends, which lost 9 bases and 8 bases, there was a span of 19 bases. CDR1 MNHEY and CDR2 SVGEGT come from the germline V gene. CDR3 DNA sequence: TGTGCCAGTCGTTTTCCTCAGGAGCGGGAAAAACTGTTTTTT. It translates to CASRFPQEREKLFF.

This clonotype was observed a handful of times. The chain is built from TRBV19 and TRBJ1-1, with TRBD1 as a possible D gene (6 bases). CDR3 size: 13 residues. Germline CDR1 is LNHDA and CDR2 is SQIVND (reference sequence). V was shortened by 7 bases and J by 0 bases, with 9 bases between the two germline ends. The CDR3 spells CASNAGVNTEAFF. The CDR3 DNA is TGTGCCAGTAACGCAGGGGTGAACACTGAAGCTTTCTTT. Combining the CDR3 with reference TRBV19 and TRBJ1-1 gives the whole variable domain DGGITQSPKYLFRKEGQNVTLSCEQNLNHDAMYWYRQDPGQGLRLIYYSQIVNDFQKGDIAEGYSVSREKKESFPLTVTSAQKNPTAFYLCASNAGVNTEAFFGQGTRLTVV.

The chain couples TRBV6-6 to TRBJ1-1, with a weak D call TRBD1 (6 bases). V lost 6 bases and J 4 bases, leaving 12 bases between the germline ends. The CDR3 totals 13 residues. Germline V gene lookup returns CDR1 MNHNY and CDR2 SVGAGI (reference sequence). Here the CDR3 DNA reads TGTGCCAGCAGAAAAGCGGACAGCACTGAAGCTTTCTTT. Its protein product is CASRKADSTEAFF.

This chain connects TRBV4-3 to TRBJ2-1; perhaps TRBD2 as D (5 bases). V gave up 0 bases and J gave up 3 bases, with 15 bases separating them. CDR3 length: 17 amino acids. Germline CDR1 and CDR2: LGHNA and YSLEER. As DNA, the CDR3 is TGCGCCAGCAGCCAAGATTTTGAGGGTAACGACTACAATGAGCAGTTCTTC. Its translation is CASSQDFEGNDYNEQFF.

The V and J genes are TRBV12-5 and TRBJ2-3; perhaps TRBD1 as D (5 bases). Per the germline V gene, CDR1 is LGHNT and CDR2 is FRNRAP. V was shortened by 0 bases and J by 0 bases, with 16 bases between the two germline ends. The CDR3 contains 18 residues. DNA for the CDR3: TGTGCTAGTGGTTTGGTACTTGGGGCAGGGCATAGCACAGATACGCAGTATTTT. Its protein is CASGLVLGAGHSTDTQYF.

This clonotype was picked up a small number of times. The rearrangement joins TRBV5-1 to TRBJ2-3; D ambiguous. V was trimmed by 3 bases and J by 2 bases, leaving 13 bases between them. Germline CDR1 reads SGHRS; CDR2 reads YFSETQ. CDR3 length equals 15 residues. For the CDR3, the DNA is TGCGCCAGCAGCTGGGCCTTTGGGGACACAGATACGCAGTATTTT. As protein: CASSWAFGDTDTQYF.

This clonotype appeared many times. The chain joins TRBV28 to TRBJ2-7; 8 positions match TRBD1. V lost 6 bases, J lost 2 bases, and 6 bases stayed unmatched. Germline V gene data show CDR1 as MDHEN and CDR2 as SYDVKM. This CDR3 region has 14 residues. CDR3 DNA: TGTGCCAGCAGAGGGGACAGGTTTCCCTACGAGCAGTACTTC. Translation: CASRGDRFPYEQYF.

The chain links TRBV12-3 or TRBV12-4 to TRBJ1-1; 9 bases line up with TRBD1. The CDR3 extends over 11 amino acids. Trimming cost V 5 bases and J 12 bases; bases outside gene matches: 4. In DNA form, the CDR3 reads TGTGCCAGCAGTATGGGACAGGGTTCTTTCTTT. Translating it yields CASSMGQGSFF.

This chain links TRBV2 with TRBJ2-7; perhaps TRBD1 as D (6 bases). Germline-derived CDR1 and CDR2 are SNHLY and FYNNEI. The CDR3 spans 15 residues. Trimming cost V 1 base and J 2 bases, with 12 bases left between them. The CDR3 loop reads CASSEEVGGTYEQYF. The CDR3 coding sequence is TGTGCCAGCAGTGAAGAGGTAGGGGGAACCTACGAGCAGTACTTC.

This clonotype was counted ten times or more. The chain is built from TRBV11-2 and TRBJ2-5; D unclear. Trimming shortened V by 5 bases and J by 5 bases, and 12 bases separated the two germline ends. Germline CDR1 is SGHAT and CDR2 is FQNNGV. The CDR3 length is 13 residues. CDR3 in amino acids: CASSPAGTETQYF. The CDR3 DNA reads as TGTGCCAGCAGCCCCGCCGGAACGGAGACCCAGTACTTC.

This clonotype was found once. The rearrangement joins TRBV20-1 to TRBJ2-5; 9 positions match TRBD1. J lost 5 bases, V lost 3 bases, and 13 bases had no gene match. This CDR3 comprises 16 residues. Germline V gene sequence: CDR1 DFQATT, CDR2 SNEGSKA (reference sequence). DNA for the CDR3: TGCAGTGCTAGCAACGGACAGGGGACGGTCGGGGAGACCCAGTACTTC. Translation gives CSASNGQGTVGETQYF.

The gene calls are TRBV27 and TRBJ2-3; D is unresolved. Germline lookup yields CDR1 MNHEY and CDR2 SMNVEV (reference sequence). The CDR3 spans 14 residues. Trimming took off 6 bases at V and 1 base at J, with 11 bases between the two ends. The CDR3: CASRREQRTDTQYF. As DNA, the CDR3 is TGTGCCAGCAGGAGAGAACAGCGCACAGATACGCAGTATTTT.

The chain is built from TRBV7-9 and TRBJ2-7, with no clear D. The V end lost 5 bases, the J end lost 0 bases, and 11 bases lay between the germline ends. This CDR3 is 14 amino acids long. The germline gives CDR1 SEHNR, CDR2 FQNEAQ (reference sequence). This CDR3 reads CASSDQTSSYEQYF. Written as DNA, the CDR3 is TGTGCCAGCAGCGATCAGACGAGCTCCTACGAGCAGTACTTC.

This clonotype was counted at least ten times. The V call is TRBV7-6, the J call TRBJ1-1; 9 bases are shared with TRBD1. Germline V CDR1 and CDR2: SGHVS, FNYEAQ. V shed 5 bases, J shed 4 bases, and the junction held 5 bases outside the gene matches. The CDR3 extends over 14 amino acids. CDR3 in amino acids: CASSTGQGFTEAFF. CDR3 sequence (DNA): TGTGCCAGCAGCACTGGACAGGGGTTCACTGAAGCTTTCTTT.